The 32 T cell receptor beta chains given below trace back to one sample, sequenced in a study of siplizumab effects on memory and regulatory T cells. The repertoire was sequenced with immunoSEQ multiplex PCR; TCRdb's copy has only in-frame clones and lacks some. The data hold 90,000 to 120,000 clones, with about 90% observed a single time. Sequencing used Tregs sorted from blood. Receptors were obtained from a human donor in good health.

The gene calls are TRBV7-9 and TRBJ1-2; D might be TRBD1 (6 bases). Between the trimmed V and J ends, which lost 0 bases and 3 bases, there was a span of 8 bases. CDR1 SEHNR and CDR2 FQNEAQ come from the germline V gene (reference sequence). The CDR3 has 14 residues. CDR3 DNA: TGTGCCAGCAGCTTAGCCAACAGGGACTATGGCTACACCTTC. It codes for CASSLANRDYGYTF.

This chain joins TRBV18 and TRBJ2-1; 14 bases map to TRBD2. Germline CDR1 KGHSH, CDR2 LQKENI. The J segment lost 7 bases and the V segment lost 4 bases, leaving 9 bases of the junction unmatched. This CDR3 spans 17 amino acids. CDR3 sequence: CASSRGLAGEDGNEQFF. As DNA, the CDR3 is TGTGCCAGCTCACGGGGACTAGCGGGAGAGGATGGTAATGAGCAGTTCTTC.

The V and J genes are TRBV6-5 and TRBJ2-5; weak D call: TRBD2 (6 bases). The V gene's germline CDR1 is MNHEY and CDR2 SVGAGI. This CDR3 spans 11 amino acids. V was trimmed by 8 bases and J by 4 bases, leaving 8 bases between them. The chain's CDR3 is CASRELETQYF. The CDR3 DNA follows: TGTGCCAGCCGGGAGCTAGAGACCCAGTACTTC.

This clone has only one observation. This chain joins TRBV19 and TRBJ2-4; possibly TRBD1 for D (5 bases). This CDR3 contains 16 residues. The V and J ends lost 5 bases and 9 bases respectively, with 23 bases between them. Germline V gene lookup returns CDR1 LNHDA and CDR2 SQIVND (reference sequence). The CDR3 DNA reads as TGTGCCAGTAGTCCCCCATGGGGCGCCATTTTAGGCATTCAGTACTTC. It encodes CASSPPWGAILGIQYF. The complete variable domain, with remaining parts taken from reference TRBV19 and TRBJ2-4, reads DGGITQSPKYLFRKEGQNVTLSCEQNLNHDAMYWYRQDPGQGLRLIYYSQIVNDFQKGDIAEGYSVSREKKESFPLTVTSAQKNPTAFYLCASSPPWGAILGIQYFGAGTRLSVL.

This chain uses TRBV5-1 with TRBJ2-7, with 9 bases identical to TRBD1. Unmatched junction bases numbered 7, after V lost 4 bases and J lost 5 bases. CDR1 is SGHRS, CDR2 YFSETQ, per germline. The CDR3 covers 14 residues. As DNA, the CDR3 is TGCGCCAGCAGCAAAGGACAGGGGTCGGACGAGCAGTACTTC. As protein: CASSKGQGSDEQYF. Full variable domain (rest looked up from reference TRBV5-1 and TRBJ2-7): KAGVTQTPRYLIKTRGQQVTLSCSPISGHRSVSWYQQTPGQGLQFLFEYFSETQRNKGNFPGRFSGRQFSNSRSEMNVSTLELGDSALYLCASSKGQGSDEQYFGPGTRLTVT.

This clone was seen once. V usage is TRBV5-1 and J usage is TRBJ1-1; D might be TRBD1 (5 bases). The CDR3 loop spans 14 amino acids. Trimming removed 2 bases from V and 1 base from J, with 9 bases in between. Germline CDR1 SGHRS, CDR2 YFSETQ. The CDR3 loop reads CASSFNGGNTEAFF. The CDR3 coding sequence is TGCGCCAGCAGCTTTAATGGGGGGAACACTGAAGCTTTCTTT.

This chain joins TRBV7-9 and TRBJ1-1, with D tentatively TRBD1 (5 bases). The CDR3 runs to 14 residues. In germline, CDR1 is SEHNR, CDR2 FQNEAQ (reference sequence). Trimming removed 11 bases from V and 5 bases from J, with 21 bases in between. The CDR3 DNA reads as TGTGCCGTCGACCTAGGATGGGAGGGGACTGAAGCTTTCTTT. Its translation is CAVDLGWEGTEAFF.

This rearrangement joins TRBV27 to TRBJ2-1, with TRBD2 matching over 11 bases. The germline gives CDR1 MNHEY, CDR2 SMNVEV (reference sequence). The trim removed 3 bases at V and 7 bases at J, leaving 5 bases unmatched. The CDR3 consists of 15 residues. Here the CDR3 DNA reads TGTGCCAGCAGTTTCCTAGCGGGAGGATTAAATGAGCAGTTCTTC. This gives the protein CASSFLAGGLNEQFF.

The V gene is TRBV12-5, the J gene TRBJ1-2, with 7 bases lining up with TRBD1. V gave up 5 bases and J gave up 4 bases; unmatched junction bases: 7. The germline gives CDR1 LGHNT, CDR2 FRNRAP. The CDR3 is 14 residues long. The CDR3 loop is CASGAGGQRYGYTF. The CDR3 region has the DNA TGTGCTAGTGGTGCTGGGGGACAGCGCTATGGCTACACCTTC.

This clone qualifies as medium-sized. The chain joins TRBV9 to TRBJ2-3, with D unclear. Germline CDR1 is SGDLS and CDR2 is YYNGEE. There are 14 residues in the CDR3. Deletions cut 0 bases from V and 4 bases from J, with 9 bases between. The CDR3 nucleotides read TGTGCCAGCAGCGTAGTGGGTTATGCAGATACGCAGTATTTT. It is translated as CASSVVGYADTQYF.

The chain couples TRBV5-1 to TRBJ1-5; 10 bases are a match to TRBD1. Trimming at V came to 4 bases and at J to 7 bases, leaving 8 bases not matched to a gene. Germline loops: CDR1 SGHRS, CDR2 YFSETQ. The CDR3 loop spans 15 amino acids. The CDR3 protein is CASSPGQGGGQPQHF. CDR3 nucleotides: TGCGCCAGCAGCCCCGGACAGGGGGGAGGACAGCCCCAGCATTTT.

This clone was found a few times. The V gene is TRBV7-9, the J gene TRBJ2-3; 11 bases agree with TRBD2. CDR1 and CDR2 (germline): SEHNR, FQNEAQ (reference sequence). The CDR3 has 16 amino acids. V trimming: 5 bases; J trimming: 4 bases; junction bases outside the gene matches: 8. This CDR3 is CASSLVTSGSSDTQYF. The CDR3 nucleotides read TGTGCCAGCAGCCTCGTTACTAGCGGGAGTTCAGATACGCAGTATTTT.

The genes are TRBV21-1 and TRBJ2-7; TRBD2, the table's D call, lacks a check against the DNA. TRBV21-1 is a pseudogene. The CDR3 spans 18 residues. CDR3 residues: CASSAYPPGLDISYEQYF. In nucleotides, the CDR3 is TGTGCCAGCAGCGCCTACCCTCCGGGACTTGACATCTCCTACGAGCAGTACTTC.

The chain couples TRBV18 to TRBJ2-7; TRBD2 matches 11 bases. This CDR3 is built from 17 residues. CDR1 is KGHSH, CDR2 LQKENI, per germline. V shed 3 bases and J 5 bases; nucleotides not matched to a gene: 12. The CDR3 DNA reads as TGTGCCAGCTCACCGCGACTAGCGGGACTCAGTCACGACGAGCAGTACTTC. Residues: CASSPRLAGLSHDEQYF.

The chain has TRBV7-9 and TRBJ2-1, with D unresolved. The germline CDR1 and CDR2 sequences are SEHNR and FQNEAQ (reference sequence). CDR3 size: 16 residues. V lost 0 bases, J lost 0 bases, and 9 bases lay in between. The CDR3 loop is CASSLAYKRSYNEQFF. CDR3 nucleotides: TGTGCCAGCAGCTTAGCATACAAACGCTCCTACAATGAGCAGTTCTTC. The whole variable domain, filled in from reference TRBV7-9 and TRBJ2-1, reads DTGVSQNPRHKITKRGQNVTFRCDPISEHNRLYWYRQTLGQGPEFLTYFQNEAQLEKSRLLSDRFSAERPKGSFSTLEIQRTEQGDSAMYLCASSLAYKRSYNEQFFGPGTRLTVL.

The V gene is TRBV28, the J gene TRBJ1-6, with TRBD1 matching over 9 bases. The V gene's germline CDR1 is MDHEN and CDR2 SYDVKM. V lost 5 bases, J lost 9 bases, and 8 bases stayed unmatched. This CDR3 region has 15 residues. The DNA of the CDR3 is TGTGCCAGCAGTCTCCGGGACAGGGTCGGTTCACCCCTCCACTTT. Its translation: CASSLRDRVGSPLHF.

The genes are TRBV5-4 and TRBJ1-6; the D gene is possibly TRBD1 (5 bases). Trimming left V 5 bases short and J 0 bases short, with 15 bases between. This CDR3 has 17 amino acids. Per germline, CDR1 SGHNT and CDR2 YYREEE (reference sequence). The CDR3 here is CASSWGGSSSYNSPLHF. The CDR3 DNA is TGTGCCAGCAGTTGGGGCGGGTCGAGCTCCTATAATTCACCCCTCCACTTT.

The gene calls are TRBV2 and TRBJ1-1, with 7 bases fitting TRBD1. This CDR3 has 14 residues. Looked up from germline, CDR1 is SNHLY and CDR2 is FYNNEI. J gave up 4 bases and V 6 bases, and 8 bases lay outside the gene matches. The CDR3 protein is CASRTDREATEAFF. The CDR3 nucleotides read TGTGCCAGCAGGACAGACAGGGAGGCCACTGAAGCTTTCTTT. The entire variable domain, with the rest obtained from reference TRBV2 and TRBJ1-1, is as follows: EPEVTQTPSHQVTQMGQEVILRCVPISNHLYFYWYRQILGQKVEFLVSFYNNEISEKSEIFDDQFSVERPDGSNFTLKIRSTKLEDSAMYFCASRTDREATEAFFGQGTRLTVV.

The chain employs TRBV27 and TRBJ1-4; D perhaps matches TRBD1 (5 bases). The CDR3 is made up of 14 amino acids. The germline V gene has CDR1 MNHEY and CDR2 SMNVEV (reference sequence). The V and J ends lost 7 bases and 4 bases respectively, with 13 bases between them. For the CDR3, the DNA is TGTGCCAGCAAAACATCAGGGTTTAATGAAAAACTGTTTTTT. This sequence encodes CASKTSGFNEKLFF.

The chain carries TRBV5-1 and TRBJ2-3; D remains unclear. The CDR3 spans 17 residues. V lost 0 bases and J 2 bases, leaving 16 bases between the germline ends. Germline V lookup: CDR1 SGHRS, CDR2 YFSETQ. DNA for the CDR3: TGCGCCAGCAGCTTGGTGGCTCTATCCCCCCCCACAGATACGCAGTATTTT. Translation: CASSLVALSPPTDTQYF.

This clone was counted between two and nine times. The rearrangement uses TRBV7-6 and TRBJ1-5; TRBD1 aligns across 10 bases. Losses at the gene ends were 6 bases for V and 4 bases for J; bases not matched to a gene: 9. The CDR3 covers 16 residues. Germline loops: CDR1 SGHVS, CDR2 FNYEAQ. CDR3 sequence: CASSLGTGANNQPQHF. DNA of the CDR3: TGTGCCAGCAGTCTCGGGACAGGGGCTAATAATCAGCCCCAGCATTTT.

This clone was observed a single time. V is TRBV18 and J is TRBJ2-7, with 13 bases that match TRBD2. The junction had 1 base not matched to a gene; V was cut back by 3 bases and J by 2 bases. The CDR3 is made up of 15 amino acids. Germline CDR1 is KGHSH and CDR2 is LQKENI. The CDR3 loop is CASSPGLAGAYEQYF. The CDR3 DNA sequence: TGTGCCAGCTCACCCGGACTAGCGGGAGCCTACGAGCAGTACTTC.

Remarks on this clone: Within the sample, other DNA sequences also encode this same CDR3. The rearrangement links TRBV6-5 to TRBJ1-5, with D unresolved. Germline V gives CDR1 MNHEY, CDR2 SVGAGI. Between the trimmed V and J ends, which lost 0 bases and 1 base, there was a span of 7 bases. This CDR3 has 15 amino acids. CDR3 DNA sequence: TGTGCCAGCAGTTACTCGAGGTCAAGCAATCAGCCCCAGCATTTT. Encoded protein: CASSYSRSSNQPQHF.

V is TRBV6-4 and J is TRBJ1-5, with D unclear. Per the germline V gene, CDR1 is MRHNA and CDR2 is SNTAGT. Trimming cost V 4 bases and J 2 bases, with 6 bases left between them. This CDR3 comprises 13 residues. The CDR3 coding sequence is TGTGCCAGCAGTGCCGGGCGCAATCAGCCCCAGCATTTT. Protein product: CASSAGRNQPQHF.

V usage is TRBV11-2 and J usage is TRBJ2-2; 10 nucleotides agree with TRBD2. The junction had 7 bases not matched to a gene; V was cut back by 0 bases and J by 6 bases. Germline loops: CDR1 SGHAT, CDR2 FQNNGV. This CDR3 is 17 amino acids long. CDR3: CASSLDGTGLASGELFF. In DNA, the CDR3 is TGTGCCAGCAGCTTAGATGGTACGGGACTAGCGTCCGGGGAGCTGTTTTTT.

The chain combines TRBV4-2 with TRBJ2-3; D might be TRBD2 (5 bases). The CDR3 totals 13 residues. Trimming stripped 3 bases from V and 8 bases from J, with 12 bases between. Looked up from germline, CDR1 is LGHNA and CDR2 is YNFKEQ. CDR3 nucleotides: TGTGCCAGCAGCCAGGGTCGGGATAGTACGCAGTATTTT. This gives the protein CASSQGRDSTQYF.

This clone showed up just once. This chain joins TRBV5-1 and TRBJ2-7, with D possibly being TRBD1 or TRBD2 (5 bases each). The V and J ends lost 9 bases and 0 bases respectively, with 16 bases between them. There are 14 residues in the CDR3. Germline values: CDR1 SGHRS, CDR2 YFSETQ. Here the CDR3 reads CATTPGPSSYEQYF. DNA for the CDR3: TGCGCCACCACTCCGGGACCGAGCTCCTACGAGCAGTACTTC.

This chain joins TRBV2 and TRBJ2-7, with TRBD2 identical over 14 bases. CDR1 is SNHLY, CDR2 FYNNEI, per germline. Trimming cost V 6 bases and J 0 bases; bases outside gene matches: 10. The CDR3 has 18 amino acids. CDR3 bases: TGTGCCAGCAGGGTCCCGGGACTAGCGGGAGTAAGCTCCTACGAGCAGTACTTC. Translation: CASRVPGLAGVSSYEQYF.

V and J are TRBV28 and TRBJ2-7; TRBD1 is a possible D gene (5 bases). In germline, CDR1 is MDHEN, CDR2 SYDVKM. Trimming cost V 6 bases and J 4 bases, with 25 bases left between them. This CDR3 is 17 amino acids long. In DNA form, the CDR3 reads TGTGCCAGCAGATACAAAGGGGTGGGTCCCGGAATGTACGAGCAGTACTTC. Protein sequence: CASRYKGVGPGMYEQYF.

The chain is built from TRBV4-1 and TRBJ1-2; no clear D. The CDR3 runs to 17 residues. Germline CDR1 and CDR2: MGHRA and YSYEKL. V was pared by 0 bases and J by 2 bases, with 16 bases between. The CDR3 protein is CASSQDPLGGINYGYTF. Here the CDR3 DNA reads TGCGCCAGCAGCCAAGATCCGCTAGGTGGAATAAACTATGGCTACACCTTC.

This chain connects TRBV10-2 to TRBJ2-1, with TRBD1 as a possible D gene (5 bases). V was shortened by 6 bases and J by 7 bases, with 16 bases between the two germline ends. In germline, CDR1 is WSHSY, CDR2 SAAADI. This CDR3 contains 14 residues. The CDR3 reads CASRALGHANEQFF. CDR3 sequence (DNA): TGCGCCAGCAGGGCCCTTGGACATGCAAATGAGCAGTTCTTC.

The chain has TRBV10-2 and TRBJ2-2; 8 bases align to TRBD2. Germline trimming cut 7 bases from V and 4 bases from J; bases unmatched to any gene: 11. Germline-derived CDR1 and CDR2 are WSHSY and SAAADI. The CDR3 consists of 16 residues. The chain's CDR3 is CASTEGGGRITGELFF. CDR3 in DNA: TGCGCCAGCACCGAGGGGGGCGGGAGGATCACCGGGGAGCTGTTTTTT.